This record looks at one T cell receptor (beta chain) sequence and its context. The authors' processing: Estimated nucleated cell counts came from reference gene primer amplification. Sequenced by immunoSEQ multiplex PCR; TCRdb stores in-frame clones only, minus some. From that table come the V and J calls and clone size; the DNA was used to work out D and trimming. Of about 100,000 clones listed, roughly 87% are singletons. The sample comes from a study of blood T cell repertoires in COVID-19. Germline V gives CDR1 MNHEY, CDR2 SMNVEV (reference sequence). Germline trimming cut 2 bases from V and 4 bases from J; bases unmatched to any gene: 2. The CDR3 contains 15 residues.

The sequencing sample was made of peripheral blood. V and J are TRBV27 and TRBJ1-5; 10 bases map to TRBD1. This TCR was sampled from a young man in a cohort sampled during active COVID-19. The DNA for the CDR3 is TGTGCCAGCAGTTTAGGGACAGGGGTGAATCAGCCCCAGCATTTT. Translating it yields CASSLGTGVNQPQHF.